These 28 T cell receptor beta chains were all obtained from the same sample, sequenced in a study of chemoradiotherapy in HPV16-positive cancers (dated by TCRdb to between 2021 and 2024). Receptor amplification or capture employed the immunoSEQ multiplex PCR assay. The table was pulled from immuneACCESS by TCRdb, which kept in-frame rearrangements only. Such tables lose some clones; where checked, under half of the loss comes from unresolved V genes, and the rest has no known cause. Within this sample are 9,500 or so clones, with around four fifths of them counted one time only. Clones ranked in the top ten supply less than 15% of the sample. The sequencing used tumor tissue, collected from a patient who underwent chemoradiotherapy. Receptors were obtained from a human donor with HPV-associated anogenital cancer.

V gene TRBV4-1 combines with J gene TRBJ2-3, with 7 bases that match TRBD2. From germline, CDR1 is MGHRA and CDR2 YSYEKL. The CDR3 length is 14 residues. The J segment lost 3 bases and the V segment lost 6 bases, leaving 6 bases of the junction unmatched. The CDR3 nucleotides are TGCGCCAGCAGGGGGACTATAGGGACAGATACGCAGTATTTT. Amino acids: CASRGTIGTDTQYF.

This clone was detected once. The CDR3 DNA reads as TGTGCCAGCAGCGCCGCGGACAGGGAGCACACCGGGGAGCTGTTTTTT. It encodes CASSAADREHTGELFF. V and J are TRBV9 and TRBJ2-2; 8 bases agree with TRBD1. The CDR3 is 16 residues long. V trimming: 3 bases; J trimming: 3 bases; junction bases outside the gene matches: 7. In germline, CDR1 is SGDLS, CDR2 YYNGEE.

The chain joins TRBV2 to TRBJ2-7, with 8 nucleotides matching TRBD2. J gave up 7 bases and V 6 bases, and 14 bases lay outside the gene matches. Per germline, CDR1 SNHLY and CDR2 FYNNEI. The CDR3 covers 15 residues. For the CDR3, the DNA is TGTGCCAGCAGGCCCGCGGGGGGATTCCTCGGGGAGCAGTACTTC. Its translation is CASRPAGGFLGEQYF.

V usage is TRBV10-3 and J usage is TRBJ1-1; D gene uncertain. The CDR3 consists of 13 residues. CDR1 and CDR2 (germline): ENHRY, SYGVKD. Trimming removed 6 bases at V and 1 base at J, with 9 bases between. The chain's CDR3 is CAIRVDRNTEAFF. DNA of the CDR3: TGTGCCATCAGGGTAGATCGGAACACTGAAGCTTTCTTT.

J is TRBJ2-1 and V is TRBV9; the match to TRBD1 covers 10 bases. With V trimmed by 2 bases and J by 9 bases, 5 bases remained unmatched. There are 14 residues in the CDR3. Germline lookup yields CDR1 SGDLS and CDR2 YYNGEE. CDR3 bases: TGTGCCAGCAGCGTGGACAGGGGGTTCAGTGAGCAGTTCTTC. Protein: CASSVDRGFSEQFF.

This sequence joins TRBV30 and TRBJ1-3; 8 positions agree with TRBD1. Germline assignment: CDR1 GTSNPN and CDR2 SVGIG (reference sequence). Trimming cost V 7 bases and J 6 bases; bases outside gene matches: 11. CDR3 length: 14 amino acids. CDR3 amino acids: CAYLSRDRLNTIYF. The CDR3 nucleotides read TGTGCCTACCTCTCCCGGGACAGGCTAAACACCATATATTTT.

The rearrangement joins TRBV14 to TRBJ1-6; D is perhaps TRBD1 (6 bases). Trimming cost V 3 bases and J 1 base, with 10 bases left between them. This CDR3 is 16 amino acids long. In germline, CDR1 is SGHDN, CDR2 FVKESK. The CDR3 here is CASSHGQKSYNSPLHF. The CDR3 DNA reads as TGTGCCAGCAGCCACGGACAGAAATCCTATAATTCACCCCTCCACTTT. Supplemented by reference TRBV14 and TRBJ1-6, the full variable domain reads EAGVTQFPSHSVIEKGQTVTLRCDPISGHDNLYWYRRVMGKEIKFLLHFVKESKQDESGMPNNRFLAERTGGTYSTLKVQPAELEDSGVYFCASSHGQKSYNSPLHFGNGTRLTVT.

This clone was observed a few times. The V and J genes are TRBV7-9 and TRBJ2-3; D unresolved. Trimming removed 1 base at V and 1 base at J, with 15 bases between. This CDR3 has 17 amino acids. Germline lookup yields CDR1 SEHNR and CDR2 FQNEAQ (reference sequence). The CDR3, as DNA: TGTGCCAGCAGCTTAGGGAGCCACGGTAAGGGCACAGATACGCAGTATTTT. Translation: CASSLGSHGKGTDTQYF.

V gene TRBV5-1 combines with J gene TRBJ1-3; D is uncertain. The CDR3 runs to 15 residues. Germline V gives CDR1 SGHRS, CDR2 YFSETQ. Trimming removed 2 bases from V and 0 bases from J, with 9 bases in between. The DNA of the CDR3 is TGCGCCAGCAGCTTATCCACAAGCTCTGGAAACACCATATATTTT. Translated, it gives CASSLSTSSGNTIYF.

The chain couples TRBV28 to TRBJ2-3; possibly TRBD2 for D (6 bases). V lost 1 base to trimming and J lost 0 bases, with 11 bases between them. CDR3 length: 16 residues. The germline gives CDR1 MDHEN, CDR2 SYDVKM. This CDR3 reads CASSLLGTSSTDTQYF. The DNA of the CDR3 is TGTGCCAGCAGTTTATTGGGGACTTCTAGCACAGATACGCAGTATTTT.

This rearrangement joins TRBV28 to TRBJ1-1; TRBD1 matches at 12 bases. This CDR3 contains 12 residues. The germline V gene has CDR1 MDHEN and CDR2 SYDVKM. Trimming removed 5 bases from V and 12 bases from J; junction bases left unmatched: 4. The CDR3 DNA follows: TGTGCCAGCAGTCAGGGACAGGGGGCACCTTTCTTT. Protein: CASSQGQGAPFF.

The chain couples TRBV14 to TRBJ1-1; no reliable D call. Germline V gene sequence: CDR1 SGHDN, CDR2 FVKESK. V dropped 4 bases and J dropped 3 bases, with 15 bases sitting between them. There are 15 residues in the CDR3. DNA of the CDR3: TGTGCCAGCAGCCCCGTGTTAGGGTGGGACACTGAAGCTTTCTTT. This translates into CASSPVLGWDTEAFF.

This clone was counted only a few times. This sequence joins TRBV7-2 and TRBJ1-5; possible D gene TRBD1, 5 bases. The CDR3 runs to 16 residues. Germline assignment: CDR1 SGHTA and CDR2 FQGNSA. Trimming took off 1 base at V and 0 bases at J, with 10 bases between the two ends. CDR3 sequence reads: CASSLDGQGSNQPQHF. For the CDR3, the DNA is TGTGCCAGCAGCTTAGACGGCCAGGGTAGCAATCAGCCCCAGCATTTT.

The chain couples TRBV5-6 to TRBJ1-2; possibly TRBD1 for D (5 bases). This CDR3 is 14 amino acids long. CDR1 SGHDT and CDR2 YYEEEE come from the germline V gene. V was clipped by 5 bases and J by 5 bases, with 16 bases between them. CDR3 sequence reads: CASRAGTRDYGYTF. Here the CDR3 DNA reads TGTGCCAGCAGGGCCGGGACGAGGGATTATGGCTACACCTTC.

V usage is TRBV7-3 and J usage is TRBJ1-2, with TRBD1 as a possible D gene (6 bases). CDR3 size: 18 residues. Germline CDR1 reads SGHTA; CDR2 reads FQGTGA. The V gene lost 4 bases and the J gene lost 4 bases, with 25 bases spanning the gap. The CDR3 DNA sequence: TGTGCCAGCAGCTCGAAGGTGAAACGGGGGGGCACGGTCTATGGCTACACCTTC. Protein sequence: CASSSKVKRGGTVYGYTF.

This clone was seen just once. The CDR3 region is CASSDDREGQPQHF. CDR3 coding DNA: TGCGCCAGCAGTGACGACAGGGAAGGGCAGCCCCAGCATTTT. The chain joins TRBV10-2 to TRBJ1-5, with 7 positions matching TRBD1. From germline, CDR1 is WSHSY and CDR2 SAAADI. Trimming took 3 bases from V and 7 from J; bases not matched to a gene: 6. The CDR3 loop spans 14 amino acids.

The rearrangement uses TRBV5-1 and TRBJ2-7, with D uncertain. Per the germline V gene, CDR1 is SGHRS and CDR2 is YFSETQ. The CDR3 is 13 residues long. Trimming left V 0 bases short and J 6 bases short, with 10 bases between. This CDR3 is CASSLDGVSEQYF. The CDR3 coding sequence is TGCGCCAGCAGCTTGGATGGAGTCTCCGAGCAGTACTTC.

J is TRBJ1-2 and V is TRBV11-2; no reliable D call. The CDR3 runs 17 residues. Trimming left V 0 bases short and J 5 bases short, with 19 bases between. CDR1 is SGHAT and CDR2 is FQNNGV in the germline V gene. The CDR3 sequence: CASSLEGRRTFEYGYTF. DNA for the CDR3: TGTGCCAGCAGCTTAGAAGGGCGTAGGACCTTCGAGTATGGCTACACCTTC.

The J gene is TRBJ1-1, the V gene TRBV30, with D hard to call. V lost 2 bases and J 0 bases, leaving 22 bases between the germline ends. The germline V gene encodes CDR1 GTSNPN and CDR2 SVGIG (reference sequence). This CDR3 is 18 amino acids long. This CDR3 reads CAWSRTWVDGLMNTEAFF. In DNA form, the CDR3 reads TGTGCCTGGAGTCGCACCTGGGTGGACGGATTAATGAACACTGAAGCTTTCTTT.

This rearrangement joins TRBV2 to TRBJ2-1; TRBD2 matches at 8 bases. Germline trimming cut 6 bases from V and 5 bases from J; bases unmatched to any gene: 12. This CDR3 is 16 amino acids long. The germline gives CDR1 SNHLY, CDR2 FYNNEI. This CDR3 is CASRGPSGPDHNEQFF. DNA of the CDR3: TGTGCCAGCAGGGGACCTAGCGGGCCGGACCACAATGAGCAGTTCTTC.

The V and J genes are TRBV7-9 and TRBJ2-7; D assignment may be TRBD1 or TRBD2 (5 bases each). The CDR3 extends over 15 amino acids. Germline-derived CDR1 and CDR2 are SEHNR and FQNEAQ (reference sequence). Trimming shortened V by 5 bases and J by 2 bases, and 16 bases separated the two germline ends. This chain's CDR3 is CASSPMGVSAYEQYF. As DNA, the CDR3 is TGTGCCAGCAGCCCTATGGGGGTTAGCGCCTACGAGCAGTACTTC.

The chain carries TRBV2 and TRBJ1-2; no definite D call. This CDR3 spans 15 amino acids. The V gene's germline CDR1 is SNHLY and CDR2 FYNNEI. Trimming cost V 2 bases and J 4 bases, with 14 bases left between them. The CDR3 loop reads CASSEISPPSYGYTF. The CDR3 coding sequence is TGTGCCAGCAGTGAAATTTCCCCCCCATCCTATGGCTACACCTTC.

This sequence joins TRBV28 and TRBJ2-7, with 7 bases aligning to TRBD2. J gave up 3 bases and V 8 bases, and 7 bases lay outside the gene matches. Per the germline V gene, CDR1 is MDHEN and CDR2 is SYDVKM. The CDR3 consists of 13 residues. The CDR3 is CASHRGVDYEQYF. CDR3 nucleotides: TGTGCCAGCCACCGGGGGGTCGACTACGAGCAGTACTTC.

V is TRBV11-2 and J is TRBJ2-5; possible D gene TRBD1, 7 bases. TRBJ2-7 explains the end of the DNA better; the J call may be wrong. The CDR3 is 12 amino acids. CDR1 and CDR2 from the germline V gene are SGHAT and FQNNGV. CDR3 bases: TGTGCCAGCAGCCAGGGGGGCTACGAGCAGTACTTC. This gives the protein CASSQGGYEQYF.

The chain has TRBV19 and TRBJ1-1; no reliable D call. Germline CDR1 LNHDA, CDR2 SQIVND (reference sequence). The ends were cut back, 4 bases at V and 3 bases at J, with 18 bases in the middle. The CDR3 has 16 residues. CDR3: CASSKYAGSEHTEAFF. DNA of the CDR3: TGTGCCAGTAGTAAATATGCGGGAAGCGAACACACTGAAGCTTTCTTT.

The table lists this clone with a count of one. V is TRBV5-6 and J is TRBJ2-3; possibly TRBD1 or TRBD2 for D (5 bases each). The CDR3 has 16 amino acids. Per the germline V gene, CDR1 is SGHDT and CDR2 is YYEEEE. V lost 4 bases to trimming and J lost 3 bases, with 18 bases between them. CDR3 DNA: TGTGCCAGCAGCAACAGCCGGGACGGAGATACAGATACGCAGTATTTT. The encoded protein is CASSNSRDGDTDTQYF.

The CDR3 DNA reads as TGCACCAGCAGCCTTTGGCGGGGGGGAGGCACCGGGGAGCTGTTTTTT. Amino acids: CTSSLWRGGGTGELFF. This chain uses TRBV1 with TRBJ2-2; TRBD2, the table's D call, was not compared with the DNA. TRBV1 is described as a pseudogene. The CDR3 is 16 residues long.

This chain joins TRBV6-6 and TRBJ1-3; D is perhaps TRBD1 (6 bases). CDR1 and CDR2 from the germline V gene are MNHNY and SVGAGI (reference sequence). The length of the CDR3 is 16 residues. Trimming removed 2 bases from V and 1 base from J, with 12 bases in between. This chain's CDR3 is CASSYPGQESGNTIYF. In nucleotides, the CDR3 is TGTGCCAGCAGTTACCCGGGACAAGAATCTGGAAACACCATATATTTT.